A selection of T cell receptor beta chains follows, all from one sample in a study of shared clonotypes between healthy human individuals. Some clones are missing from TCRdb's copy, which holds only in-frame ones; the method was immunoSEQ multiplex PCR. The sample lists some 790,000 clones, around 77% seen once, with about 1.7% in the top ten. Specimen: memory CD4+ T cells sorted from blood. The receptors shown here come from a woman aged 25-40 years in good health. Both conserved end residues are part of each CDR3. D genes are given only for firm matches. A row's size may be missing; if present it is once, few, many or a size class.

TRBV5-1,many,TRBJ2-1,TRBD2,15,TGCGCCAGCAGCTTGGATAGCGGGCTGTACAATGAGCAGTTCTTC,CASSLDSGLYNEQFF
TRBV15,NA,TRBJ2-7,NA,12,TGTGCCACCAGCAGAGCAGGGGACGAGCAGTACTTC,CATSRAGDEQYF
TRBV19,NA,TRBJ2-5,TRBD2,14,TGTGCCAGTACACCGACTAGCGGGAGTGAGACCCAGTACTTC,CASTPTSGSETQYF
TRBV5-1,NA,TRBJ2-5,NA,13,TGCGCCAGCAGCTTGGATCCGTCGGAGACCCAGTACTTC,CASSLDPSETQYF
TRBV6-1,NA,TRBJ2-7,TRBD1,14,TGTGCCAGCAGTGTACAGGGGGCCAACTACGAGCAGTACTTC,CASSVQGANYEQYF
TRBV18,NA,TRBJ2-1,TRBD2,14,TGTGCCAGCTCACCGACTAGCGGGAACGGTGAGCAGTTCTTC,CASSPTSGNGEQFF
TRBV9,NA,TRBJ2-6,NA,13,TGTGCCAGCAGCGAGGACCGGGCCAACGTCCTGACTTTC,CASSEDRANVLTF
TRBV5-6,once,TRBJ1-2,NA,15,TGTGCCAGCAGCTTGCCGCGGACAGCTAACTATGGCTACACCTTC,CASSLPRTANYGYTF
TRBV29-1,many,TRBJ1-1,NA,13,TGCAGCGTTGCCGGGACGGCAAACACTGAAGCTTTCTTT,CSVAGTANTEAFF
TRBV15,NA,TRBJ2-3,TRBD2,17,TGTGCCACCAGCAGAGCCACCGGGACTAGTCTTTCGTATACGCAGTATTTT,CATSRATGTSLSYTQYF
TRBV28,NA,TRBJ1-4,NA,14,TGTGCCAGCAGTACTTCCGGGCTAGGGGAAAAACTGTTTTTT,CASSTSGLGEKLFF
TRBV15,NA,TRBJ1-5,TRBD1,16,TGTGCCACCCGGGACAGCGCCATTCTGAGCAATCAGCCCCAGCATTTT,CATRDSAILSNQPQHF
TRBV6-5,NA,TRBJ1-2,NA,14,TGTGCCAGCAGTTACACCGGGACATCGGGTGGCTACACCTTC,CASSYTGTSGGYTF
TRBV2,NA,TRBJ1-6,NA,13,TGTGCCAGCAGACAGCAATATAATTCACCCCTCCACTTT,CASRQQYNSPLHF
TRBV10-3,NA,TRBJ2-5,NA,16,TGTGCCACCGGAGGGTCGTCCACCCACTCCTCCGAGACCCAGTACTTC,CATGGSSTHSSETQYF
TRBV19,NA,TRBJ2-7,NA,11,TGTGCCAGGGCAGCAGAATACGAGCAGTACTTC,CARAAEYEQYF
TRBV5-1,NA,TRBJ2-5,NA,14,TGCGCCAGCAGCTTGGGACAAAACCAAGAGACCCAGTACTTC,CASSLGQNQETQYF